This TCR beta chain originates from a study of blood T cell repertoires in COVID-19. The table came from immunoSEQ multiplex PCR; TCRdb's copy has only in-frame clones and leaves some out. The sample lists more than 50,000 clones; roughly nine tenths were seen once. Germline CDR1 SGHRS, CDR2 YFSETQ. J lost 8 bases, V lost 4 bases, and 12 bases had no gene match. The CDR3 extends over 15 amino acids. The receptor was derived from a man aged 55 to 70 with active COVID-19. The sample taken for sequencing was peripheral blood. V and J are TRBV5-1 and TRBJ2-3; 8 bases agree with TRBD2. The CDR3 DNA reads TGCGCCAGCAGCCCGACTGATATCCGGGGGGGTACGCAGTATTTT. Its protein is CASSPTDIRGGTQYF.